This T cell receptor beta chain was observed in a study of CD8+ T cells in alopecia areata. Study-level information: It was oral tofacitinib, at 5 to 10 mg twice daily, that treated patients received. The tofacitinib course ran for 6 to 18 months and was followed by 6 months off drug. Study-wide points: It was less clear whether patients shared TCRs than it was in mice, possibly because of HLA.

On this clone itself: Its target is unknown.

Starting from PBMCs, sorting isolated CD4+ and CD8+ T cells. RNA extraction and reverse transcription yielded cDNA as sequencing template. TCRdb keeps only in-frame clones here, not all; method: immunoSEQ multiplex PCR. The sample includes 220,000 or so clones, approximately 61% of them seen just once. Looked up from germline, CDR1 is SGDLS and CDR2 is YYNGEE. V lost 4 bases and J 2 bases, leaving 12 bases between the germline ends. This CDR3 has 14 amino acids. The sample in question was CD4+ T cells sorted from blood, obtained at week 0. This sequence joins TRBV9 and TRBJ1-2; D is ambiguous. The source is a human donor with alopecia areata. The CDR3: CASSSRTLNYGYTF. The CDR3 bases are TGTGCCAGCAGCTCACGGACCCTAAACTATGGCTACACCTTC.